Presented here are 19 T cell receptor beta chains from one specimen sequenced in a study of blood T cell repertoires in COVID-19. The protocol was immunoSEQ multiplex PCR, while the TCRdb copy is restricted to in-frame clones and leaves out a portion. Of 450,000 or so clones listed, over 85% were seen once; the top ten hold 0.8% to 0.85%. Input material: peripheral blood. The receptors stem from a man between 18 and 35 years old with COVID-19, enrolled during active disease.

The rearrangement joins TRBV24-1 to TRBJ2-3, with D possibly being TRBD2 (6 bases). The V gene lost 0 bases and the J gene lost 4 bases, with 10 bases spanning the gap. The CDR3 runs to 15 residues. Germline CDR1 reads KGHDR; CDR2 reads SFDVKD. The CDR3, as DNA: TGTGCCACCAGTGATTTGACTAGCTTGGCAGATACGCAGTATTTT. It yields the protein CATSDLTSLADTQYF.

The table lists this clone with a count of one. The chain uses TRBV2 and TRBJ2-3, with 11 nucleotides matching TRBD2. Germline V gives CDR1 SNHLY, CDR2 FYNNEI. CDR3 length equals 15 residues. J gave up 5 bases and V 10 bases, and 11 bases lay outside the gene matches. This CDR3 is CANKPTSGSGDTQYF. In DNA form, the CDR3 reads TGTGCCAACAAACCTACTAGCGGGAGCGGAGATACGCAGTATTTT.

This clone was observed a single time. CDR3: CASSFRNSPLHF. CDR3 DNA sequence: TGTGCCAGCAGCTTCAGGAATTCACCCCTCCACTTT. The chain combines TRBV4-2 with TRBJ1-6; the D is unclear. This CDR3 region has 12 residues. CDR1 LGHNA and CDR2 YNFKEQ come from the germline V gene. Trimming removed 5 bases at V and 7 bases at J, with 6 bases between.

This clone has more than one count but fewer than ten. The chain is built from TRBV2 and TRBJ1-6; 7 bases line up with TRBD1. V shed 6 bases and J 10 bases; nucleotides not matched to a gene: 9. Germline V gene lookup returns CDR1 SNHLY and CDR2 FYNNEI. This CDR3 spans 14 amino acids. The CDR3 bases are TGTGCCAGCAGGGGGACAGTGGAAGGGTCACCCCTCCACTTT. Residues: CASRGTVEGSPLHF. The full variable domain, its missing parts supplied by reference TRBV2 and TRBJ1-6, is EPEVTQTPSHQVTQMGQEVILRCVPISNHLYFYWYRQILGQKVEFLVSFYNNEISEKSEIFDDQFSVERPDGSNFTLKIRSTKLEDSAMYFCASRGTVEGSPLHFGNGTRLTVT.

This clone was counted a few times. This rearrangement joins TRBV2 to TRBJ2-7, with 9 bases fitting TRBD1. The junction had 1 base not matched to a gene; V was cut back by 3 bases and J by 4 bases. CDR1 and CDR2 (germline): SNHLY, FYNNEI. The CDR3 totals 13 residues. CDR3 in amino acids: CASSDGQGYEQYF. As DNA, the CDR3 is TGTGCCAGCAGTGATGGACAGGGGTACGAGCAGTACTTC.

The rearrangement uses TRBV5-4 and TRBJ2-7; 9 nucleotides match TRBD1. CDR1 is SGHNT and CDR2 is YYREEE in the germline V gene (reference sequence). Unmatched junction bases numbered 11, after V lost 2 bases and J lost 5 bases. This CDR3 comprises 16 residues. This CDR3 is CASSLTPSGQGNEQYF. The CDR3 coding sequence is TGTGCCAGCAGCTTAACCCCCTCGGGACAGGGAAACGAGCAGTACTTC.

V gene TRBV12-3 or TRBV12-4 combines with J gene TRBJ1-5, with D unresolved. The CDR3 runs to 13 residues. Trimming removed 8 bases at V and 4 bases at J, with 12 bases between. CDR3 coding DNA: TGTGCCAGCGGCAGCGACCTTAATCAGCCCCAGCATTTT. Protein sequence: CASGSDLNQPQHF.

The rearrangement links TRBV6-5 to TRBJ2-3; D unresolved. V was trimmed by 6 bases and J by 6 bases, leaving 13 bases between them. The V gene's germline CDR1 is MNHEY and CDR2 SVGAGI. The CDR3 contains 13 residues. The CDR3 DNA reads as TGTGCCAGCAGCGAGACTTTTATCGATACGCAGTATTTT. Encoded protein: CASSETFIDTQYF.

This chain joins TRBV19 and TRBJ2-5; TRBD2 matches 10 bases. CDR3 size: 14 residues. The ends lost 6 bases at V and 2 bases at J; junction bases unmatched: 3. The germline V gene has CDR1 LNHDA and CDR2 SQIVND (reference sequence). The CDR3 reads CASSASGSQETQYF. CDR3 nucleotides: TGTGCCAGTAGCGCTAGCGGGAGTCAAGAGACCCAGTACTTC.

The V gene is TRBV29-1, the J gene TRBJ2-3, with TRBD2 matching over 7 bases. Trimming at V came to 2 bases and at J to 2 bases, leaving 10 bases not matched to a gene. CDR1 is SQVTM, CDR2 ANQGSEA, per germline. The CDR3 is made up of 16 amino acids. The CDR3 loop reads CSVERFWLADTDTQYF. In DNA, the CDR3 is TGCAGCGTTGAAAGGTTCTGGCTAGCGGACACAGATACGCAGTATTTT.

The rearrangement joins TRBV24-1 to TRBJ1-2, with a possible D match to TRBD1 (5 bases). CDR3 length: 13 amino acids. CDR1 and CDR2 from the germline V gene are KGHDR and SFDVKD. Trimming stripped 5 bases from V and 4 bases from J, with 10 bases between. CDR3 in DNA: TGTGCCACCAGTGCAGGGTACGGCTATGGCTACACCTTC. It specifies CATSAGYGYGYTF.

The chain employs TRBV6-5 and TRBJ2-1; D is possibly TRBD2 (5 bases). The CDR3 is 14 amino acids. The germline V and J ends were trimmed by 2 bases and 7 bases, with 12 bases remaining between them. The germline V gene encodes CDR1 MNHEY and CDR2 SVGAGI. The CDR3 is CASSYSLAGNEQFF. The CDR3 region has the DNA TGTGCCAGCAGTTACAGTCTAGCAGGAAATGAGCAGTTCTTC.

The chain is built from TRBV27 and TRBJ2-7; TRBD2 agrees at 7 bases. Germline V gene lookup returns CDR1 MNHEY and CDR2 SMNVEV (reference sequence). This CDR3 contains 16 residues. With V trimmed by 5 bases and J by 2 bases, 12 bases remained unmatched. The CDR3 region is CASSPRGSGLTYEQYF. As DNA, the CDR3 is TGTGCCAGCAGTCCCCGGGGTAGCGGGTTGACCTACGAGCAGTACTTC.

The gene calls are TRBV6-1 and TRBJ2-7, with 7 positions matching TRBD2. V shed 3 bases and J 2 bases; nucleotides not matched to a gene: 10. The CDR3 is 16 amino acids. Germline-derived CDR1 and CDR2 are MNHNS and SASEGT. The CDR3 protein is CASSDRPGRGAYEQYF. CDR3 DNA: TGTGCCAGCAGTGACCGTCCTGGGAGGGGCGCCTACGAGCAGTACTTC.

V usage is TRBV4-2 and J usage is TRBJ2-2; 10 nucleotides match TRBD2. The germline CDR1 and CDR2 sequences are LGHNA and YNFKEQ. V was pared by 4 bases and J by 5 bases, with 10 bases of the junction left unmatched. There are 17 residues in the CDR3. The CDR3 here is CASSPGLALSGTGELFF. DNA for the CDR3: TGTGCCAGCAGCCCGGGACTAGCGTTATCCGGGACCGGGGAGCTGTTTTTT.

This chain joins TRBV11-2 and TRBJ2-2; weak D call: TRBD2 (6 bases). CDR3 length: 14 residues. CDR1 and CDR2 (germline): SGHAT, FQNNGV. V was cut by 6 bases and J by 6 bases, with 14 bases left in between. CDR3 nucleotides: TGTGCCAGCAGACACGTCGGGGGTGCCGGGGAGCTGTTTTTT. It specifies CASRHVGGAGELFF.

This chain uses TRBV30 with TRBJ2-1, with TRBD2 matching 9 bases. V gave up 1 base and J gave up 4 bases; unmatched junction bases: 14. The CDR3 runs to 18 residues. Per germline, CDR1 GTSNPN and CDR2 SVGIG (reference sequence). CDR3 sequence: CAWSGRALREGRYNEQFF. CDR3 in DNA: TGTGCCTGGAGTGGAAGGGCCCTGCGGGAGGGCCGATACAATGAGCAGTTCTTC.

J is TRBJ2-2 and V is TRBV7-9, with TRBD2 identical over 8 bases. Germline CDR1 and CDR2: SEHNR and FQNEAQ (reference sequence). The ends lost 5 bases at V and 3 bases at J; junction bases unmatched: 11. The CDR3 is made up of 17 amino acids. For the CDR3, the DNA is TGTGCCAGCAGCCTCAACCGGGGACTAGAGGACACCGGGGAGCTGTTTTTT. It translates to CASSLNRGLEDTGELFF.

This clone was picked up a small number of times. This chain joins TRBV5-5 and TRBJ1-4, with TRBD1 matching over 8 bases. CDR1 is SGHKS, CDR2 YYEKEE, per germline (reference sequence). CDR3 length: 18 residues. The trim removed 5 bases at V and 4 bases at J, leaving 16 bases unmatched. CDR3 nucleotides: TGTGCCAGCAGTCGGACAGGGCTATTAACAAGCCTTAATGAAAAACTGTTTTTT. Amino acids: CASSRTGLLTSLNEKLFF.